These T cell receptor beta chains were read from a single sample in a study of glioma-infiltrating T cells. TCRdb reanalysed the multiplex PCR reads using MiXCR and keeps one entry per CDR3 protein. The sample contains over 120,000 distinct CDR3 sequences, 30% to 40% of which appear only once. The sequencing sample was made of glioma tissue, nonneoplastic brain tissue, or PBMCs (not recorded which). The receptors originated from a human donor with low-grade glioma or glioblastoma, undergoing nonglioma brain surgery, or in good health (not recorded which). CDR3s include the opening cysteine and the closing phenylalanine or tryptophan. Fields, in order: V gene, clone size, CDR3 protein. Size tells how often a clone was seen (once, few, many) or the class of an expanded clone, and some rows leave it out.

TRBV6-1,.,CASSDGGTQQFF
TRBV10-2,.,CASSANRVKQETQYF
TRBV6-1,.,CASSGAGVLYEQYF
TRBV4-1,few,CASSSGLGGYTDTQYF
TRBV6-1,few,CASKREKQGAETQYF
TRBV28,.,CAISESPSPWDTQYF
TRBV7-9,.,CASSLSWGPGNTIYF
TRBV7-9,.,CASSWGPGKGNSPLHF
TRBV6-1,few,CAIKQGYDYNSPLHF
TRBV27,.,CASSSPGETQYF
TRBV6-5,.,CASSPGTPVTYGYTF
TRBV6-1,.,CASSTGLAWAQYF
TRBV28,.,CASSRTKHGLSPGSTSSYEQYF
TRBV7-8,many,CASSLGPRNEQFF
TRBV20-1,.,CSARVGATQYF
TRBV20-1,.,CSAGESSSYEQFF
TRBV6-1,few,CASRQDRGFSPLHF
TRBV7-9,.,CASSTSSGIDEQYF
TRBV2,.,CASSPDRGTQYF
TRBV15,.,CATSRREGQGYGYTF
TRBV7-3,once,CASSSSQTDNYGYTF
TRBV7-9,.,CASSFSSGTAHEQYF
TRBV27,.,CASSLLGGSSYNEQFF
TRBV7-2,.,CAGSSSGGKIYGYTF
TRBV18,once,CASSPKTGQPQHF
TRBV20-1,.,CSARDSYRDYEQYF
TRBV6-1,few,CASSAGQGGSPLHF
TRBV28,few,CASSSGDGYTF
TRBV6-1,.,CASSEKGEGPYEQYF
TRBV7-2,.,CASSSKGQGDNEQFF
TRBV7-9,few,CASSLSQGGTGELFF